These 16 T cell receptor beta chains share one sample of origin, sequenced in a study of blood T cells in healthy people across ages. Together with a sample-barcoded 5' primer, a J-beta primer mix was included in a second PCR lasting about 6 to 11 cycles. TCRdb ran MiXCR on the 5' RACE reads and lists one entry per CDR3 protein. The table includes about 690,000 distinct CDR3 sequences, 35% to 50% detected once. Input material: blood. The receptors here all came from a man older than 75 in good health.

As concerns this clonotype: One end of the junction does not line up with germline, which may come from a read error. The rearrangement links TRBV28 to TRBJ2-1, with 7 positions matching TRBD2. Germline V gives CDR1 MDHEN, CDR2 SYDVKM. The length of the CDR3 is 13 residues. The CDR3 DNA reads as TGTGTCAGCAGTTTCCGGACTAGAAATGAGCAGTTCTTC. Its protein product is CVSSFRTRNEQFF.

The V gene is TRBV28, the J gene TRBJ1-4; D unresolved. Germline V gene sequence: CDR1 MDHEN, CDR2 SYDVKM. The CDR3 covers 14 residues. The V gene lost 5 bases and the J gene lost 4 bases, with 11 bases spanning the gap. The CDR3 spells CASSRQLLNEKLFF. CDR3 DNA sequence: TGTGCCAGCAGTCGCCAACTCCTTAATGAAAAACTGTTTTTT.

The chain employs TRBV5-1 and TRBJ2-7; 9 bases are a match to TRBD2. With the DNA end fitting TRBJ2-4 better, the J assignment may be wrong. The CDR3 runs to 15 residues. Looked up from germline, CDR1 is SGHRS and CDR2 is YFSETQ. CDR3: CASSLVAGGPDIQYF. The CDR3 DNA is TGCGCCAGCAGCTTGGTTGCGGGAGGGCCTGACATTCAGTACTTC.

Concerning this clonotype itself: This may come from a read error, since a much larger clone is one base off. This sequence joins TRBV29-1 and TRBJ2-5, with TRBD1 identical over 9 bases. Per the germline V gene, CDR1 is SQVTM and CDR2 is ANQGSEA. CDR3 size: 13 residues. For the CDR3, the DNA is TGCTGCGGGCACAGGGGGCGGCAAGAGACCCAGTACTTC. It codes for CCGHRGRQETQYF.

This clonotype appeared a single time. The chain joins TRBV3-1 to TRBJ1-5; D possibly corresponds to TRBD1 (5 bases). Germline CDR1 LGHDT, CDR2 YNNKEL (reference sequence). This CDR3 region has 15 residues. The ends were cut back, 1 base at V and 5 bases at J, with 12 bases in the middle. CDR3 DNA sequence: TGTGCCAGCAGCCAAGGAGGGACCCTCCATCAGCCCCAGCATTTT. Encoded protein: CASSQGGTLHQPQHF.

The genes are TRBV6-2 or TRBV6-3 and TRBJ2-7; 10 nucleotides line up with TRBD2. The CDR3 loop spans 17 amino acids. Germline trimming cut 2 bases from V and 3 bases from J; bases unmatched to any gene: 10. The V gene's germline CDR1 is MNHEY and CDR2 SVGEGT. As DNA, the CDR3 is TGTGCCAGCAGTTACGCCCCTCATCTAGCGGGAGTCTACGAGCAGTACTTC. Translating it yields CASSYAPHLAGVYEQYF.

The V call is TRBV7-2, the J call TRBJ2-7; D gene uncertain. With 2 bases removed from V and 3 bases from J, the gap between germline ends came to 8 bases. This CDR3 comprises 13 residues. Looked up from germline, CDR1 is SGHTA and CDR2 is FQGNSA. CDR3 nucleotide sequence: TGTGCCAGCAGCTTACGGTGGGACTACGAGCAGTACTTC. It specifies CASSLRWDYEQYF.

This chain uses TRBV30 with TRBJ1-6; D remains ambiguous. The germline V gene encodes CDR1 GTSNPN and CDR2 SVGIG (reference sequence). This CDR3 has 12 residues. V was cut by 6 bases and J by 10 bases, with 13 bases left in between. The CDR3 DNA reads as TGTGCCTGCACAAAACCGGGATCACCCCTCCACTTT. Translating it yields CACTKPGSPLHF.

Points on this clonotype: Being one base from a much bigger clone, this may be a read error. The V and J genes are TRBV7-2 and TRBJ2-1, with 9 bases that match TRBD1. Germline V gives CDR1 SGHTA, CDR2 FQGNSA. The CDR3 contains 16 residues. The CDR3 loop is CASGLAMGQGDNEQFF. The DNA for the CDR3 is TGTGCCAGCGGCTTAGCGATGGGACAGGGAGACAATGAGCAGTTCTTC.

This chain uses TRBV7-9 with TRBJ2-3; no clear D. CDR1 SEHNR and CDR2 FQNEAQ come from the germline V gene (reference sequence). CDR3 length equals 13 residues. V lost 2 bases to trimming and J lost 9 bases, with 12 bases between them. CDR3 coding DNA: TGTGCCAGCAGCTTAACCCCCCCGCGCACGCAGTATTTT. This translates into CASSLTPPRTQYF.

The gene calls are TRBV20-1 and TRBJ2-6, with 7 bases lining up with TRBD2. Germline CDR1 DFQATT, CDR2 SNEGSKA (reference sequence). J lost 0 bases, V lost 6 bases, and 14 bases had no gene match. The CDR3 runs to 18 residues. The CDR3 loop is CSATGLGAGVSGANVLTF. The CDR3, as DNA: TGCAGTGCAACGGGCCTAGGGGCGGGAGTCTCTGGGGCCAACGTCCTGACTTTC.

The V gene is TRBV11-2, the J gene TRBJ2-5; D is undetermined. The CDR3 is 14 amino acids. The germline CDR1 and CDR2 sequences are SGHAT and FQNNGV. The ends were cut back, 4 bases at V and 5 bases at J, with 14 bases in the middle. CDR3 nucleotides: TGTGCCAGCAGCTCCCCCGAGGCCCTCGAGACCCAGTACTTC. This translates into CASSSPEALETQYF. The full variable domain, with the rest looked up from reference TRBV11-2 and TRBJ2-5, is EAGVAQSPRYKIIEKRQSVAFWCNPISGHATLYWYQQILGQGPKLLIQFQNNGVVDDSQLPKDRFSAERLKGVDSTLKIQPAKLEDSAVYLCASSSPEALETQYFGPGTRLLVL.

This clonotype was seen many times. J is TRBJ2-1 and V is TRBV7-2; 8 nucleotides match TRBD1. Germline V gene data show CDR1 as SGHTA and CDR2 as FQGNSA. The CDR3 totals 15 residues. The junction had 10 bases not matched to a gene; V was cut back by 6 bases and J by 6 bases. CDR3 region: CASSYYRGNGNEQFF. The CDR3 DNA follows: TGTGCCAGCAGTTACTACAGGGGGAACGGCAATGAGCAGTTCTTC.

In this sample, this clonotype turned up a few times. The chain employs TRBV20-1 and TRBJ2-2; no firm D call. Germline loops: CDR1 DFQATT, CDR2 SNEGSKA (reference sequence). Trimming pared 6 bases from V and 1 base from J, leaving 9 bases between. This CDR3 contains 13 residues. The CDR3 sequence is CSARHQNTGELFF. CDR3 DNA: TGCAGTGCCCGACACCAGAACACCGGGGAGCTGTTTTTT.

This clonotype was seen more than once but under ten times. This sequence joins TRBV28 and TRBJ2-7; tentatively, D is TRBD1 (6 bases). Germline-derived CDR1 and CDR2 are MDHEN and SYDVKM. The ends were cut back, 5 bases at V and 1 base at J, with 15 bases in the middle. The CDR3 has 15 residues. CDR3 bases: TGTGCCAGCAGTGCGTCCGGGACAAGTTCCTACGAGCAGTACTTC. It specifies CASSASGTSSYEQYF.

The chain combines TRBV25-1 with TRBJ2-5, with a possible D match to TRBD1 (5 bases). Germline V CDR1 and CDR2: MGHDK, SYGVNS. V lost 3 bases to trimming and J lost 3 bases, with 11 bases between them. The CDR3 contains 14 residues. The DNA for the CDR3 is TGTGCCAGCAGTGATTCAAGGGGAAAAGAGACCCAGTACTTC. Its translation is CASSDSRGKETQYF.